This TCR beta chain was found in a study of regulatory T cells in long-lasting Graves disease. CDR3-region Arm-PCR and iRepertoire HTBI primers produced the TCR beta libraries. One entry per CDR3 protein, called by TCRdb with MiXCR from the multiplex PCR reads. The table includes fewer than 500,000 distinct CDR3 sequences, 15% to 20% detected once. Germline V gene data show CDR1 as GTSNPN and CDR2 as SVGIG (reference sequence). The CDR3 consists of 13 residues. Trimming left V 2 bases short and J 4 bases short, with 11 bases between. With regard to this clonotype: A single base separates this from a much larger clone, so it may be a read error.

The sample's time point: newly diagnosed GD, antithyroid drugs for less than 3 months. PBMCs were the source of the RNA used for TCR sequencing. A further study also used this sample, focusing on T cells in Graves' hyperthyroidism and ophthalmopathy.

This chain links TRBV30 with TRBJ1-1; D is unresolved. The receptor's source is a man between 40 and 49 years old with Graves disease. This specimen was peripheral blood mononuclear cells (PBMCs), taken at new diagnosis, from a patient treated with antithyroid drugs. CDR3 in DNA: TGTGCCTGGAGTAAGACGAGGAGCACTGAAGCTTTCTTT. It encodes CAWSKTRSTEAFF.